Described below is a single TCR beta chain sequence and its context. Its antigen is still unknown. Naive CD8 populations comprised CD45RO-negative cells positively selected for CCR7, excluding terminally differentiated effector memory CD45RA+ cells. Participating donors were healthy, HIV-negative adults free of recent acute infections or vaccinations. The data were taken from a study of shared clonotypes between healthy human individuals. Germline trimming cut 2 bases from V and 2 bases from J; bases unmatched to any gene: 3. Germline loops: CDR1 GTSNPN, CDR2 SVGIG (reference sequence). The CDR3 has 13 amino acids. Study outcomes and limitations: Specimens sampled were limited to blood, with tissue repertoires likely differing. Sorted-subset sequencing, rarefaction showed, was incomplete despite large depth. Relative to clonotypes present in all four donors, those not shared had lower generation probabilities.

TCRdb's copy holds only in-frame clones and misses some; the assay was immunoSEQ multiplex PCR. This sample carries around 2.1 million clones, roughly 91% of them seen once, and the ten largest clones take under 2%. The chain recombines TRBV30 with TRBJ2-7, with 7 bases that match TRBD1. The clonotype originates from a man between 18 and 35 years old in good health. Some clones in this sample may be carry-over from other donors' samples. Sequenced sample: naive CD8+ T cells from PBMCs. CDR3 nucleotides: TGTGCCTGGAGTATGGGACAGCCCTACGAGCAGTACTTC. Translating gives CAWSMGQPYEQYF.